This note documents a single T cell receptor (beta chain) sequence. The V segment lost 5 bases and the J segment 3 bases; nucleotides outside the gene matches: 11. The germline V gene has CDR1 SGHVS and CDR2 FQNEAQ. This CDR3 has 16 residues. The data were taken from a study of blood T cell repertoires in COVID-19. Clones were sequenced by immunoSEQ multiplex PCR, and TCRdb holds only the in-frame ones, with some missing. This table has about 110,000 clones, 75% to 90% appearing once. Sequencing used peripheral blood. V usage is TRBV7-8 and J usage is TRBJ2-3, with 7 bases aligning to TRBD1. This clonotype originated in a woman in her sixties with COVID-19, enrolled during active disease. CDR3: CASSGWTGLPTDTQYF. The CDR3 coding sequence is TGTGCCAGCAGCGGGTGGACAGGCTTACCTACAGATACGCAGTATTTT.